The 18 T cell receptor beta chains below all came from one sample that was sequenced in a study of T-cell memory formation after mild COVID-19. A single record per CDR3 protein comes from TCRdb applying MiXCR to the 5' RACE reads. The sample lists around 320,000 distinct CDR3 sequences, approximately 15% occurring once. Source material: PBMCs or a T cell subset sorted from them (not recorded which). These receptors were taken from a man younger than 35 who had mild COVID-19 (a few samples of this study predate the infection). Cell type and time point are not known.

This chain connects TRBV7-8 to TRBJ1-2; TRBD1 aligns across 11 bases. Trimming at V came to 3 bases and at J to 4 bases, leaving 7 bases not matched to a gene. Germline CDR1 SGHVS, CDR2 FQNEAQ. The CDR3 is 16 amino acids. Written as DNA, the CDR3 is TGTGCCAGCAGCTTCCTAGGACAGGGGGCAGGCTATGGCTACACCTTC. Translating it yields CASSFLGQGAGYGYTF.

The chain joins TRBV12-3 or TRBV12-4 to TRBJ1-1; D remains unclear. Trimming took off 3 bases at V and 3 bases at J, with 2 bases between the two ends. This CDR3 contains 11 residues. The CDR3 DNA follows: TGTGCCAGCAGTTTTCACACTGAAGCTTTCTTT. It encodes CASSFHTEAFF.

The V call is TRBV5-1, the J call TRBJ2-3; 14 nucleotides agree with TRBD2. The V gene end was trimmed by 4 bases and the J gene end by 2 bases; junction bases not matched to a gene: 9. The CDR3 loop spans 18 amino acids. Germline V gene lookup returns CDR1 SGHRS and CDR2 YFSETQ. The chain's CDR3 is CASSARLAGGLSTDTQYF. The CDR3 DNA follows: TGCGCCAGCAGCGCCCGACTAGCGGGGGGGCTCTCCACAGATACGCAGTATTTT.

Only a few counts were recorded for this clonotype. This sequence joins TRBV7-2 and TRBJ2-5; D gene ambiguous. Germline values: CDR1 SGHTA, CDR2 FQGNSA. The CDR3 sequence is 11 residues long. V shed 5 bases and J shed 5 bases, with 6 bases lying between them. CDR3 protein: CASSVYETQYF. The CDR3 DNA is TGTGCCAGCAGCGTGTATGAGACCCAGTACTTC.

The chain joins TRBV4-1 to TRBJ2-5; 9 nucleotides line up with TRBD1. Unmatched junction bases numbered 7, after V lost 3 bases and J lost 5 bases. The CDR3 has 15 amino acids. Germline values: CDR1 MGHRA, CDR2 YSYEKL. Here the CDR3 reads CASSQHRGLGETQYF. The CDR3, as DNA: TGCGCCAGCAGCCAGCACAGGGGGCTGGGGGAGACCCAGTACTTC.

This chain connects TRBV12-5 to TRBJ2-1; either TRBD1 or TRBD2 may fit D (5 bases each). Germline assignment: CDR1 LGHNT and CDR2 FRNRAP. This CDR3 comprises 15 residues. Trimming shortened V by 6 bases and J by 0 bases, and 12 bases separated the two germline ends. The CDR3 DNA reads as TGTGCTAGTGGACGGGACGGAAGCTCCTACAATGAGCAGTTCTTC. This gives the protein CASGRDGSSYNEQFF.

This clonotype appeared a few times. The chain carries TRBV9 and TRBJ1-2; D unclear. Germline V lookup: CDR1 SGDLS, CDR2 YYNGEE. V was shortened by 4 bases and J by 1 base, with 5 bases between the two germline ends. This CDR3 spans 12 amino acids. The CDR3 DNA is TGTGCCAGCAGCCCTTTTAACTATGGCTACACCTTC. It translates to CASSPFNYGYTF.

This clonotype has just a few counts. The V call is TRBV12-3 or TRBV12-4, the J call TRBJ2-3; D gene uncertain. CDR3 length: 13 residues. The V end was cut by 6 bases, the J end by 2 bases, with 9 bases between. In nucleotides, the CDR3 is TGTGCCAGCAGGGCTAGGACCACAGATACGCAGTATTTT. It translates to CASRARTTDTQYF.

The genes are TRBV19 and TRBJ2-6; D ambiguous. The CDR3 covers 11 residues. Trimming removed 9 bases at V and 3 bases at J, with 3 bases between. CDR1 and CDR2 (germline): LNHDA, SQIVND (reference sequence). The CDR3 DNA sequence: TGTGCCAGCGTTGGGGCCAACGTCCTGACTTTC. Its protein product is CASVGANVLTF. Supplemented by reference TRBV19 and TRBJ2-6, the full variable domain reads DGGITQSPKYLFRKEGQNVTLSCEQNLNHDAMYWYRQDPGQGLRLIYYSQIVNDFQKGDIAEGYSVSREKKESFPLTVTSAQKNPTAFYLCASVGANVLTFGAGSRLTVL.

This clonotype was detected many times. V and J are TRBV5-1 and TRBJ2-1, with TRBD2 identical over 8 bases. Germline CDR1 and CDR2: SGHRS and YFSETQ. The J segment lost 8 bases and the V segment lost 3 bases, leaving 13 bases of the junction unmatched. This CDR3 has 16 amino acids. The CDR3 DNA reads as TGCGCCAGCAGCTATGAGGTTAGCGGGGTCTATGATGAGCAGTTCTTC. It codes for CASSYEVSGVYDEQFF. Using reference TRBV5-1 and TRBJ2-1 for the parts outside the CDR3, the full variable domain is KAGVTQTPRYLIKTRGQQVTLSCSPISGHRSVSWYQQTPGQGLQFLFEYFSETQRNKGNFPGRFSGRQFSNSRSEMNVSTLELGDSALYLCASSYEVSGVYDEQFFGPGTRLTVL.

This clonotype has more than one count but fewer than ten. The chain recombines TRBV24-1 with TRBJ2-2; maybe TRBD1 (6 bases). With 7 bases removed from V and 2 bases from J, the gap between germline ends came to 7 bases. Germline CDR1 and CDR2: KGHDR and SFDVKD. CDR3 length equals 13 residues. CDR3 amino acids: CATRQGNTGELFF. CDR3 bases: TGTGCCACCAGACAGGGAAACACCGGGGAGCTGTTTTTT.

This chain joins TRBV6-2 or TRBV6-3 and TRBJ1-1; D ambiguous. Trimming stripped 2 bases from V and 1 base from J, with 11 bases between. The CDR3 spans 15 residues. Looked up from germline, CDR1 is MNHEY and CDR2 is SVGEGT. The CDR3 loop reads CASSYPHLANTEAFF. In DNA, the CDR3 is TGTGCCAGCAGTTACCCCCATTTAGCGAACACTGAAGCTTTCTTT.

V and J are TRBV7-2 and TRBJ2-7, with 7 bases identical to TRBD1. Per germline, CDR1 SGHTA and CDR2 FQGNSA. The ends lost 5 bases at V and 6 bases at J; junction bases unmatched: 7. The CDR3 has 13 residues. CDR3 region: CASSPGTEIEQYF. The CDR3 nucleotides are TGTGCCAGCAGCCCCGGGACAGAGATCGAGCAGTACTTC. Supplemented by reference TRBV7-2 and TRBJ2-7, the full variable domain reads GAGVSQSPSNKVTEKGKDVELRCDPISGHTALYWYRQSLGQGLEFLIYFQGNSAPDKSGLPSDRFSAERTGGSVSTLTIQRTQQEDSAVYLCASSPGTEIEQYFGPGTRLTVT.

The rearrangement uses TRBV7-9 and TRBJ2-3, with 8 bases fitting TRBD2. The CDR3 sequence is 17 residues long. V gave up 0 bases and J gave up 6 bases; unmatched junction bases: 11. Germline V gene lookup returns CDR1 SEHNR and CDR2 FQNEAQ (reference sequence). In nucleotides, the CDR3 is TGTGCCAGCAGCTTAGCGCTTTCCGGGGGGGCCCAGGATACGCAGTATTTT. This sequence encodes CASSLALSGGAQDTQYF.

This clonotype was counted between two and nine times. V and J are TRBV6-5 and TRBJ1-1; weak D call: TRBD1 (5 bases). V was pared by 2 bases and J by 7 bases, with 11 bases between. The V gene's germline CDR1 is MNHEY and CDR2 SVGAGI. The CDR3 contains 13 residues. This CDR3 reads CASSYQGGGEAFF. The CDR3 DNA reads as TGTGCCAGCAGTTACCAGGGTGGGGGTGAAGCTTTCTTT.

The chain combines TRBV10-3 with TRBJ1-1; no definite D call. Per germline, CDR1 ENHRY and CDR2 SYGVKD. The CDR3 sequence is 14 residues long. With 0 bases removed from V and 0 bases from J, the gap between germline ends came to 5 bases. The CDR3 sequence is CAISESTVNTEAFF. For the CDR3, the DNA is TGTGCCATCAGTGAGTCGACGGTGAACACTGAAGCTTTCTTT.

The chain links TRBV6-2 or TRBV6-3 to TRBJ2-5, with a possible D match to TRBD2 (6 bases). The CDR3 extends over 15 amino acids. Germline V lookup: CDR1 MNHEY, CDR2 SVGEGT. Trimming removed 6 bases from V and 5 bases from J, with 19 bases in between. DNA of the CDR3: TGTGCCAGCAGGACGCGGGGCTCCTCGTGGGAGACCCAGTACTTC. This gives the protein CASRTRGSSWETQYF.

This clonotype has only a few counts. This chain uses TRBV30 with TRBJ2-7; D ambiguous. The CDR3 has 13 amino acids. Germline lookup yields CDR1 GTSNPN and CDR2 SVGIG (reference sequence). V was pared by 5 bases and J by 0 bases, with 11 bases between. The CDR3 protein is CAWAVSHSYEQYF. DNA of the CDR3: TGTGCCTGGGCCGTATCTCACTCCTACGAGCAGTACTTC.